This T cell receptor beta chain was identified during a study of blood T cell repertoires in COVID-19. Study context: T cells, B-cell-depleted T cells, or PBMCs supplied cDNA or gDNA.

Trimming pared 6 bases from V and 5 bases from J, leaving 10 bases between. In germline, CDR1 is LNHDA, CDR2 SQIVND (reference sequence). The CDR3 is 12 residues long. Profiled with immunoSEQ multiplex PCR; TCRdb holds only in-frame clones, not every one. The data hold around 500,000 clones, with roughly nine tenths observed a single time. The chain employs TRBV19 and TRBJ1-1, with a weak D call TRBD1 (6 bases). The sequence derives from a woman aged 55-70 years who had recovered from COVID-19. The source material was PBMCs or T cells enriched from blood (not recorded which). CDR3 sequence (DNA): TGTGCCAGTAGGGGGGCTCGGACTGAAGCTTTCTTT. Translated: CASRGARTEAFF.